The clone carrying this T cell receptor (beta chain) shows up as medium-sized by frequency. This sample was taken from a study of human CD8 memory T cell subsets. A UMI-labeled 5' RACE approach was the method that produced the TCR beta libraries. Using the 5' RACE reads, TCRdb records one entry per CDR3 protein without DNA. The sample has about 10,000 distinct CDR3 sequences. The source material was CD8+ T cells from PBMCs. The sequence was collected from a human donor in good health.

Here the CDR3 reads CASSSGRYEQYF. This chain links TRBV19 with TRBJ2-7; without DNA, the TCRdb call of TRBD1 cannot be checked. This CDR3 is built from 12 residues. In germline, CDR1 is LNHDA, CDR2 SQIVND (reference sequence).